The 2 T cell receptor beta chains reported below all come from one sample, sequenced in a study of OX40 agonist ivuxolimab in advanced cancers. The table came from immunoSEQ multiplex PCR; TCRdb's copy has only in-frame clones and leaves some out. In the table there are around 70,000 clones, 75% to 90% of which are singletons. The source was CD4+ or CD8+ T cells sorted from blood, collected in a trial of the OX40 agonist ivuxolimab. All receptors derive from an adult with an advanced solid tumor such as melanoma, head and neck, liver or kidney cancer.

This clone was picked up one time. The gene calls are TRBV30 and TRBJ2-3; 11 nucleotides line up with TRBD2. The trim removed 1 base at V and 2 bases at J, leaving 2 bases unmatched. The CDR3 is 15 amino acids. Per the germline V gene, CDR1 is GTSNPN and CDR2 is SVGIG (reference sequence). Here the CDR3 reads CAWSGGLAVTDTQYF. In nucleotides, the CDR3 is TGTGCCTGGAGTGGGGGACTAGCGGTCACAGATACGCAGTATTTT.

The chain is built from TRBV7-2 and TRBJ2-7, with D unclear. CDR3 length: 12 amino acids. Germline V gene lookup returns CDR1 SGHTA and CDR2 FQGNSA. With 8 bases removed from V and 0 bases from J, the gap between germline ends came to 8 bases. CDR3 nucleotide sequence: TGTGCCAGCGCCCCATCCTCCTACGAGCAGTACTTC. Protein product: CASAPSSYEQYF.